A selection of T cell receptor beta chains follows, all from one sample in a study of lymphopenia after photon versus proton radiotherapy. TCRdb keeps only in-frame clones here, not all; method: immunoSEQ multiplex PCR. The sample carries 26,000 or so clones, 81% recorded once. This specimen consisted of peripheral blood, obtained from a patient treated with photon-based radiotherapy. These TCRs come from a man aged 50 to 59 with gastric cancer. Both conserved end residues are part of each CDR3. The D gene is left open where the match is weak.

cdr3_aa	d_call	j_call	v_call
CASGFGTSGETQYF	-	TRBJ2-5	TRBV12-5
CASTPSGGWDTQYF	TRBD2	TRBJ2-3	TRBV19
CASSPWTGVDTGELFF	TRBD1	TRBJ2-2	TRBV7-7
CASSSPDRGRRETQYF	TRBD1	TRBJ2-5	TRBV5-5
CASSYAEGRAFF	-	TRBJ1-1	TRBV6-5
CASSQEGNYGYTF	-	TRBJ1-2	TRBV4-1
CASSFDGYNEKLFF	-	TRBJ1-4	TRBV4-2
CASSETGGSPLHF	-	TRBJ1-6	TRBV6-1
CALSSGAGGANVLTF	-	TRBJ2-6	TRBV6-1
CASSFGQHIQPQHF	-	TRBJ1-5	TRBV5-8
CASSGTGDTGELFF	TRBD1	TRBJ2-2	TRBV18
CATSFLTGANYGYTF	TRBD1	TRBJ1-2	TRBV15
CASSWGGDRGDEQFF	TRBD1	TRBJ2-1	TRBV27
CASSVRPGTGLGAFF	TRBD1	TRBJ1-1	TRBV5-1
CASSFTPDRETQYF	-	TRBJ2-5	TRBV5-1
CASSAYTGVRGKAEAFF	-	TRBJ1-1	TRBV5-6
CASGQGHRPQHF	TRBD1	TRBJ1-5	TRBV27
CAWSWISGNTIYF	-	TRBJ1-3	TRBV30
CASSYPSLRDRPEFYEQYF	TRBD1	TRBJ2-7	TRBV5-1
CASSASGVNEQFF	TRBD2	TRBJ2-1	TRBV6-6
CASSVTAGTGAYNEQFF	TRBD1	TRBJ2-1	TRBV7-3
CAWTRGGNGAFF	-	TRBJ1-1	TRBV30
CASSSGHFANTGELFF	-	TRBJ2-2	TRBV11-2
CASSLTGGMGNTEAFF	TRBD1	TRBJ1-1	TRBV7-9
CASSYSTTGYAGELFF	TRBD1	TRBJ2-2	TRBV5-6
CASSLMRSHNEQFF	-	TRBJ2-1	TRBV7-3
CASSQPGTRIETQYF	-	TRBJ2-5	TRBV18
CASSGPRGFSGNTIYF	TRBD1	TRBJ1-3	TRBV6-1
CASGLVPDGTANTGELFF	-	TRBJ2-2	TRBV12-5
CASSDSPSGAGNTQYF	TRBD2	TRBJ2-3	TRBV6-4
CASSPRTALGETQYF	-	TRBJ2-5	TRBV7-9
CASSPFQTPGEKLFF	-	TRBJ1-4	TRBV16
CASSIDTTRSNYGYTF	-	TRBJ1-2	TRBV19
CASSRTGTTDTQYF	-	TRBJ2-3	TRBV27
CASSLRGPHQPQHF	TRBD1	TRBJ1-5	TRBV5-6
CASSFGWNTGELFF	-	TRBJ2-2	TRBV5-1
CASSHGLAEQETQYF	TRBD2	TRBJ2-5	TRBV16
CASSPSGGLTEAFF	-	TRBJ1-1	TRBV9
CAWSVRQGYTEAFF	-	TRBJ1-1	TRBV30
CAWRRSAQQETQYF	-	TRBJ2-5	TRBV30